One sample yielded the 4 T cell receptor beta chains listed below, sequenced in a study of T cell responses to AZD1222 COVID-19 vaccine. Profiled with immunoSEQ multiplex PCR; TCRdb holds only in-frame clones, not every one. The data contain about 120,000 clones, about 85% of them singletons. The material was peripheral blood, obtained on day 0 of AZD1222 vaccination. The receptors were sampled from an adult in good health.

The chain carries TRBV10-2 and TRBJ2-7, with TRBD1 as a possible D gene (6 bases). The V end was cut by 4 bases, the J end by 12 bases, with 19 bases between. The CDR3 runs 13 residues. Looked up from germline, CDR1 is WSHSY and CDR2 is SAAADI. CDR3 in DNA: TGCGCCAGCAGTGCCCAGCGGACAGCCCGGTCGTACTTC. Residues: CASSAQRTARSYF.

In this sample, this clone turned up once. The rearrangement uses TRBV7-2 and TRBJ1-1; D may be TRBD1 (5 bases). V lost 2 bases and J lost 5, with 21 bases in between. The CDR3 has 17 amino acids. Germline CDR1 is SGHTA and CDR2 is FQGNSA. The CDR3 reads CASSLYPPRSGGTEAFF. For the CDR3, the DNA is TGTGCCAGCAGCTTATACCCCCCCCGGTCCGGGGGGACTGAAGCTTTCTTT.

The V call is TRBV28, the J call TRBJ1-5; TRBD1 is a possible D gene (5 bases). V shed 6 bases and J shed 5 bases, with 14 bases lying between them. CDR1 and CDR2 from the germline V gene are MDHEN and SYDVKM. The CDR3 has 14 amino acids. The CDR3 protein is CASRAGTGHQPQHF. CDR3 DNA sequence: TGTGCCAGCAGAGCCGGGACCGGCCATCAGCCCCAGCATTTT.

V usage is TRBV7-2 and J usage is TRBJ2-7; no clear D. Germline CDR1 is SGHTA and CDR2 is FQGNSA. This CDR3 is built from 11 residues. Trimming took 6 bases from V and 4 from J, leaving 7 bases between them. DNA for the CDR3: TGTGCCAGCAGATCGAGGTACGAGCAGTACTTC. This codes for CASRSRYEQYF.